This T cell receptor (beta chain) is from a study of radiotherapy plus CTLA-4 blockade in lung cancer. Study outcomes and limitations: TCR clones originating in tumors grew in number in blood after radiotherapy plus ipilimumab.

Profiling relied on immunoSEQ multiplex PCR, and the TCRdb table lists in-frame clones only, not all of them. The sample carries fewer than 100,000 clones, 70% to 85% recorded once. Comments on this clone: Its antigen is undetermined.

Germline assignment: CDR1 SEHNR and CDR2 FQNEAQ (reference sequence). Losses at the gene ends were 5 bases for V and 2 bases for J; bases not matched to a gene: 6. This CDR3 has 15 residues. The sample here was peripheral blood, taken from a patient treated with radiotherapy plus ipilimumab. This clonotype was obtained from a human donor with non-small cell lung cancer who had stable disease on radiotherapy plus ipilimumab. The J gene is TRBJ2-5, the V gene TRBV7-9, with 9 positions matching TRBD2. CDR3 loop: CASSRGLATQETQYF. As DNA, the CDR3 is TGTGCCAGCAGCAGAGGACTAGCGACTCAAGAGACCCAGTACTTC.